The 24 T cell receptor beta chains below come from one sample, sequenced in a study of shared clonotypes between healthy human individuals. Some clones are missing from TCRdb's copy, which holds only in-frame ones; the method was immunoSEQ multiplex PCR. The sample holds under 600,000 clones, roughly 97% seen once. What was sequenced was naive CD4+ T cells sorted from blood. The subset: CD45RA+ positively selected. The receptors come from a woman aged 25 to 39 in good health.

This rearrangement joins TRBV28 to TRBJ1-5, with D tentatively TRBD1 (6 bases). Germline V gene sequence: CDR1 MDHEN, CDR2 SYDVKM. The germline V and J ends were trimmed by 8 bases and 0 bases, with 14 bases remaining between them. CDR3 length: 15 residues. The CDR3 sequence: CASYGTPYSNQPQHF. The CDR3 DNA reads TGTGCCAGCTATGGGACACCCTATAGCAATCAGCCCCAGCATTTT.

This clone has just a few counts. V usage is TRBV18 and J usage is TRBJ1-2; a weak D match, TRBD1 (5 bases). Trimming left V 2 bases short and J 7 bases short, with 14 bases between. Germline V gives CDR1 KGHSH, CDR2 LQKENI. The CDR3 is 14 amino acids. Here the CDR3 DNA reads TGTGCCAGCTCACCAGGGGGAAGAGCTGTTGGCTACACCTTC. This codes for CASSPGGRAVGYTF.

This chain uses TRBV6-4 with TRBJ2-3, with TRBD2 matching over 14 bases. The trim removed 6 bases at V and 2 bases at J, leaving 10 bases unmatched. The CDR3 runs to 18 residues. CDR1 MRHNA and CDR2 SNTAGT come from the germline V gene. The CDR3: CASSVPGLAGANTDTQYF. CDR3 in DNA: TGTGCCAGCAGCGTTCCGGGACTAGCGGGAGCGAACACAGATACGCAGTATTTT.

The rearrangement uses TRBV7-2 and TRBJ2-1; 8 positions match TRBD2. Germline V gene lookup returns CDR1 SGHTA and CDR2 FQGNSA. V shed 3 bases, J shed 9 bases, and the junction held 7 bases outside the gene matches. The CDR3 is 14 amino acids. CDR3 nucleotide sequence: TGTGCCAGCAGCTTCCGGGAGGGCCTGGGTGAGCAGTTCTTC. It specifies CASSFREGLGEQFF.

This chain connects TRBV6-6 to TRBJ2-7; D is perhaps TRBD1 (5 bases). CDR1 and CDR2 (germline): MNHNY, SVGAGI (reference sequence). This CDR3 has 14 amino acids. With 6 bases removed from V and 1 base from J, the gap between germline ends came to 13 bases. The CDR3: CASSSGHRSYEQYF. In DNA, the CDR3 is TGTGCCAGCAGCTCCGGACATCGATCCTACGAGCAGTACTTC.

CDR3: CASSFGDSVNEQFF. DNA of the CDR3: TGCGCCAGCAGCTTCGGTGACTCAGTCAATGAGCAGTTCTTC. The genes are TRBV5-1 and TRBJ2-1; D gene uncertain. The germline gives CDR1 SGHRS, CDR2 YFSETQ. V was clipped by 2 bases and J by 6 bases, with 12 bases between them. This CDR3 is built from 14 residues.

The V call is TRBV2, the J call TRBJ2-2; TRBD2 matches at 14 bases. From germline, CDR1 is SNHLY and CDR2 FYNNEI. V shed 4 bases, J shed 3 bases, and the junction held 7 bases outside the gene matches. CDR3 length equals 18 residues. The CDR3 spells CASSGGLAGVSDTGELFF. The CDR3 DNA is TGTGCCAGCAGTGGGGGACTAGCGGGAGTGAGCGACACCGGGGAGCTGTTTTTT.

The rearrangement joins TRBV5-4 to TRBJ2-2, with a weak D call TRBD1 (6 bases). CDR1 is SGHNT and CDR2 is YYREEE in the germline V gene (reference sequence). V was clipped by 2 bases and J by 7 bases, with 9 bases between them. The CDR3 runs 13 residues. In DNA, the CDR3 is TGTGCCAGCAGCTTCAGGGGTCTCGGGGAGCTGTTTTTT. Translated: CASSFRGLGELFF.

The rearrangement links TRBV9 to TRBJ2-2, with D perhaps matching TRBD2 (5 bases). Germline V lookup: CDR1 SGDLS, CDR2 YYNGEE. Deletions cut 3 bases from V and 0 bases from J, with 6 bases between. There are 14 residues in the CDR3. The DNA for the CDR3 is TGTGCCAGCAGCGAGACTACGAACACCGGGGAGCTGTTTTTT. It is translated as CASSETTNTGELFF.

V is TRBV7-2 and J is TRBJ1-1; D unclear. Trimming removed 5 bases at V and 4 bases at J, with 17 bases between. There are 15 residues in the CDR3. The germline CDR1 and CDR2 sequences are SGHTA and FQGNSA. The CDR3 DNA reads as TGTGCCAGCAGCCGACTATCCGCACTGGCCACTGAAGCTTTCTTT. As protein: CASSRLSALATEAFF.

V and J are TRBV6-1 and TRBJ1-5; 9 bases agree with TRBD1. Trimming took 3 bases from V and 4 from J; bases not matched to a gene: 4. This CDR3 contains 15 residues. CDR1 is MNHNS, CDR2 SASEGT, per germline. The CDR3 DNA is TGTGCCAGCAGTGACCTGACAGGGGGAAATCAGCCCCAGCATTTT. Translated: CASSDLTGGNQPQHF.

Comment on this clone: Other DNA sequences in this specimen translate into the identical CDR3. The chain carries TRBV5-1 and TRBJ2-2; the D is unclear. CDR1 and CDR2 (germline): SGHRS, YFSETQ. V was pared by 0 bases and J by 1 base, with 4 bases between. The CDR3 is made up of 14 amino acids. This CDR3 is CASSLVGNTGELFF. The CDR3 region has the DNA TGCGCCAGCAGCTTGGTAGGGAACACCGGGGAGCTGTTTTTT.

The chain is built from TRBV19 and TRBJ2-1; TRBD2 matches at 8 bases. There are 17 residues in the CDR3. CDR1 and CDR2 (germline): LNHDA, SQIVND (reference sequence). V shed 3 bases and J 3 bases; nucleotides not matched to a gene: 10. CDR3 DNA sequence: TGTGCCAGTAGTATTAGAGGTGGTAGCGGGATCTACAATGAGCAGTTCTTC. It specifies CASSIRGGSGIYNEQFF.

This chain connects TRBV7-8 to TRBJ2-1; a weak D match, TRBD2 (6 bases). The CDR3 length is 17 residues. CDR1 is SGHVS and CDR2 is FQNEAQ in the germline V gene. Trimming stripped 2 bases from V and 0 bases from J, with 14 bases between. The CDR3 nucleotides are TGTGCCAGCAGCTTACTGTTACGGGGGTCCTCCTACAATGAGCAGTTCTTC. Translating it yields CASSLLLRGSSYNEQFF.

The rearrangement links TRBV7-2 to TRBJ2-4; 10 bases fit TRBD2. The CDR3 is 17 amino acids. The germline CDR1 and CDR2 sequences are SGHTA and FQGNSA. Unmatched junction bases numbered 4, after V lost 1 base and J lost 1 base. For the CDR3, the DNA is TGTGCCAGCAGCTTAGAAATAGCGGGAGGTGCCAAAAACATTCAGTACTTC. It yields the protein CASSLEIAGGAKNIQYF.

This chain's CDR3 is CASSPRQGDNYGYTF. DNA for the CDR3: TGTGCCAGCTCACCAAGACAGGGAGATAACTATGGCTACACCTTC. V gene TRBV18 combines with J gene TRBJ1-2; 7 nucleotides align to TRBD1. The germline gives CDR1 KGHSH, CDR2 LQKENI. The CDR3 spans 15 residues. Trimming took 2 bases from V and 1 from J; bases not matched to a gene: 4. Drawing the rest from reference TRBV18 and TRBJ1-2, the complete variable domain is NAGVMQNPRHLVRRRGQEARLRCSPMKGHSHVYWYRQLPEEGLKFMVYLQKENIIDESGMPKERFSAEFPKEGPSILRIQQVVRGDSAAYFCASSPRQGDNYGYTFGSGTRLTVV.

The genes are TRBV7-2 and TRBJ2-3; unclear D gene. The CDR3 runs 14 residues. The germline V gene has CDR1 SGHTA and CDR2 FQGNSA. Trimming took off 2 bases at V and 1 base at J, with 7 bases between the two ends. The CDR3 loop is CASSLYRGTDTQYF. CDR3 DNA: TGTGCCAGCAGCTTATATCGCGGCACAGATACGCAGTATTTT.

Only one count was recorded for this clone. The chain employs TRBV19 and TRBJ2-1; no clear D. The CDR3 loop spans 16 amino acids. Germline CDR1 reads LNHDA; CDR2 reads SQIVND (reference sequence). Trimming stripped 3 bases from V and 2 bases from J, with 14 bases between. The CDR3 DNA reads TGTGCCAGTAGTATTTCTTCAGACGGCCCCTACAATGAGCAGTTCTTC. Its translation is CASSISSDGPYNEQFF.

The V call is TRBV5-1, the J call TRBJ1-4; 9 bases map to TRBD1. The ends lost 4 bases at V and 6 bases at J; junction bases unmatched: 4. Germline CDR1 SGHRS, CDR2 YFSETQ. The CDR3 extends over 14 amino acids. CDR3 region: CASSVGQGDEKLFF. As DNA, the CDR3 is TGCGCCAGCAGCGTGGGACAGGGAGATGAAAAACTGTTTTTT.

This chain uses TRBV10-3 with TRBJ2-2; D may be TRBD1 (6 bases). The CDR3 consists of 16 residues. Germline loops: CDR1 ENHRY, CDR2 SYGVKD. V lost 0 bases to trimming and J lost 1 base, with 9 bases between them. In nucleotides, the CDR3 is TGTGCCATCAGTGAGTCCGGGACATTGAACACCGGGGAGCTGTTTTTT. As protein: CAISESGTLNTGELFF.

The chain links TRBV18 to TRBJ2-1; weak D call: TRBD1 (6 bases). CDR1 and CDR2 (germline): KGHSH, LQKENI. The V gene lost 5 bases and the J gene lost 3 bases, with 8 bases spanning the gap. The CDR3 extends over 13 amino acids. The CDR3 sequence is CASSEQGYNEQFF. The CDR3 DNA sequence: TGTGCCAGCTCAGAACAGGGCTACAATGAGCAGTTCTTC.

The chain has TRBV6-4 and TRBJ2-6; D uncertain. Trimming took off 0 bases at V and 0 bases at J, with 6 bases between the two ends. This CDR3 has 16 residues. The germline V gene encodes CDR1 MRHNA and CDR2 SNTAGT. This CDR3 is CASSDSPVSGANVLTF. The CDR3 DNA is TGTGCCAGCAGTGACTCGCCGGTCTCTGGGGCCAACGTCCTGACTTTC.

V and J are TRBV6-1 and TRBJ2-3, with no clear D. V lost 1 base and J lost 2, with 10 bases in between. There are 15 residues in the CDR3. The germline CDR1 and CDR2 sequences are MNHNS and SASEGT. The CDR3, as DNA: TGTGCCAGCAGTGAAGAGTGGATTTCCACAGATACGCAGTATTTT. Amino acid sequence: CASSEEWISTDTQYF.

The CDR3 here is CASNRGQGKNTEAFF. The CDR3 DNA sequence: TGTGCCAGTAACCGTGGCCAGGGTAAGAACACTGAAGCTTTCTTT. V and J are TRBV19 and TRBJ1-1; a possible D gene is TRBD1 (5 bases). Germline assignment: CDR1 LNHDA and CDR2 SQIVND (reference sequence). CDR3 length: 15 amino acids. V was clipped by 7 bases and J by 1 base, with 16 bases between them.